Shown below are 22 T cell receptor beta chains from a single sample sequenced in a study of blood T cell repertoires in COVID-19 (dated by TCRdb to the early 2020s). Library creation used the immunoSEQ multiplex PCR assay. Sourced from immuneACCESS, this table was stored by TCRdb with only in-frame sequences that have V and J called. A share of the clones is absent; for the studies checked, an unresolved V gene accounts for under half, and the remainder has no known explanation. The table for this sample lists approximately 69,000 clones; about 82% of them were counted only once. The top ten constitute 1.8% of the sample. Sequencing used peripheral blood. Every receptor here comes from a woman aged 55-70 years with acute or convalescent COVID-19.

J is TRBJ1-4 and V is TRBV6-5; weak D call: TRBD1 (6 bases). Trimming cost V 5 bases and J 9 bases, with 13 bases left between them. Germline CDR1 is MNHEY and CDR2 is SVGAGI. The CDR3 totals 13 residues. The CDR3 spells CASSPPGQQKLFF. In DNA form, the CDR3 reads TGTGCCAGCAGTCCACCGGGACAACAAAAACTGTTTTTT.

CDR3 in amino acids: CASSQWTGASYEQYF. The CDR3 DNA reads as TGTGCCAGCAGCCAATGGACAGGGGCATCCTACGAGCAGTACTTC. This sequence joins TRBV3-1 (or the pseudogene TRBV3-2) and TRBJ2-7; TRBD1 aligns across 9 bases. The length of the CDR3 is 15 residues. The germline CDR1 and CDR2 sequences are LGHDT and YNNKEL (reference sequence). J lost 1 base, V lost 2 bases, and 3 bases had no gene match.

J is TRBJ2-1 and V is TRBV6-1; 14 bases fit TRBD2. The CDR3 has 19 residues. The germline V gene encodes CDR1 MNHNS and CDR2 SASEGT. V dropped 1 base and J dropped 12; count of bases not matched to a gene: 17. The CDR3 region is CASSEGGWTSGRITIGQFF. The DNA for the CDR3 is TGTGCCAGCAGTGAAGGCGGGTGGACTAGCGGGAGGATTACCATAGGGCAGTTCTTC.

The V call is TRBV6-6, the J call TRBJ1-1; 9 nucleotides align to TRBD1. Germline V CDR1 and CDR2: MNHNY, SVGAGI (reference sequence). The CDR3 contains 16 residues. Germline trimming cut 6 bases from V and 1 base from J; bases unmatched to any gene: 9. The CDR3 reads CASRPGTGRENTEAFF. The CDR3 DNA reads as TGTGCCAGCAGGCCCGGGACAGGGCGGGAGAACACTGAAGCTTTCTTT.

The V and J genes are TRBV12-1 and TRBJ2-5; the table's TRBD1 call for D was not verified on the DNA. TRBV12-1 is a recognized pseudogene. The CDR3 sequence is 15 residues long. The CDR3 DNA reads TGTGCCAGCCTCGCGTACCGACACCGACAAGAGACCCAGTACTTC. Translation: CASLAYRHRQETQYF.

The chain combines TRBV5-1 with TRBJ2-1; 9 bases align to TRBD1. The germline V gene encodes CDR1 SGHRS and CDR2 YFSETQ. V lost 4 bases and J lost 6; bases outside the gene matches: 8. There are 15 residues in the CDR3. The CDR3 loop reads CASSQGTGRVNEQFF. The CDR3 DNA follows: TGCGCCAGCAGCCAGGGGACAGGGAGGGTCAATGAGCAGTTCTTC. Variable domain in full (rest from reference TRBV5-1 and TRBJ2-1): KAGVTQTPRYLIKTRGQQVTLSCSPISGHRSVSWYQQTPGQGLQFLFEYFSETQRNKGNFPGRFSGRQFSNSRSEMNVSTLELGDSALYLCASSQGTGRVNEQFFGPGTRLTVL.

The chain employs TRBV30 and TRBJ1-6; D might be TRBD1 (6 bases). V lost 2 bases, J lost 8 bases, and 16 bases lay in between. The CDR3 length is 15 residues. The V gene's germline CDR1 is GTSNPN and CDR2 SVGIG (reference sequence). The CDR3 region has the DNA TGTGCCTGGAGTAGAGGGCAGGGGAAGCATTCACCCCTCCACTTT. Its translation: CAWSRGQGKHSPLHF.

The chain carries TRBV15 and TRBJ2-7; TRBD1 aligns across 10 bases. Per germline, CDR1 LNHNV and CDR2 YYDKDF (reference sequence). This CDR3 is 14 amino acids long. With V trimmed by 3 bases and J by 3 bases, 2 bases remained unmatched. CDR3 sequence reads: CATSRGQGFYEQYF. The CDR3 region has the DNA TGTGCCACCAGCAGGGGACAGGGGTTCTACGAGCAGTACTTC.

The chain joins TRBV30 to TRBJ1-2; D not certain. Trimming pared 3 bases from V and 6 bases from J, leaving 14 bases between. The CDR3 covers 13 residues. From germline, CDR1 is GTSNPN and CDR2 SVGIG (reference sequence). The CDR3 sequence: CAWRGSRINGYTF. DNA for the CDR3: TGTGCCTGGAGGGGGAGCCGAATCAATGGCTACACCTTC.

This clone came up a few times. The chain uses TRBV6-6 and TRBJ2-7, with TRBD2 matching over 8 bases. V was clipped by 6 bases and J by 2 bases; unmatched bases: 9. CDR1 is MNHNY and CDR2 is SVGAGI in the germline V gene (reference sequence). The CDR3 runs 15 residues. CDR3 sequence (DNA): TGTGCCAGCAGCCCGGGGTCGGGGGGGACCTACGAGCAGTACTTC. It encodes CASSPGSGGTYEQYF.

The chain joins TRBV11-3 to TRBJ2-1; a possible D gene is TRBD1 (5 bases). Trimming took off 3 bases at V and 7 bases at J, with 10 bases between the two ends. This CDR3 is 13 amino acids long. The germline CDR1 and CDR2 sequences are SGHNT and YENEEA. The CDR3 DNA is TGTGCCAGCAGCTTGCAGGGATCGAATGAGCAGTTCTTC. Residues: CASSLQGSNEQFF.

This chain uses TRBV6-5 with TRBJ2-3; a weak D match, TRBD1 (5 bases). V was pared by 2 bases and J by 2 bases, with 8 bases between. The germline V gene has CDR1 MNHEY and CDR2 SVGAGI. This CDR3 region has 14 residues. The CDR3 here is CASSYDSTTDTQYF. CDR3 DNA: TGTGCCAGCAGTTACGACAGTACCACAGATACGCAGTATTTT.

This clone has more than one count but fewer than ten. The chain uses TRBV27 and TRBJ2-1; D possibly corresponds to TRBD2 (5 bases). This CDR3 has 15 amino acids. V was trimmed by 6 bases and J by 1 base, leaving 13 bases between them. The germline V gene has CDR1 MNHEY and CDR2 SMNVEV (reference sequence). The CDR3 nucleotides read TGTGCCAGCAGGCCCCTGGGGAGTTCCTACAATGAGCAGTTCTTC. Its translation is CASRPLGSSYNEQFF.

This clone turned up a few times. The chain is built from TRBV25-1 and TRBJ2-7, with D possibly being TRBD1 (6 bases). The CDR3 runs 13 residues. V was trimmed by 7 bases and J by 0 bases, leaving 10 bases between them. Germline assignment: CDR1 MGHDK and CDR2 SYGVNS. The CDR3 coding sequence is TGTGCCAGCAAGGGGGAGAGCTCCTACGAGCAGTACTTC. Encoded protein: CASKGESSYEQYF.

The V and J genes are TRBV11-2 and TRBJ1-1; unclear D gene. Germline V lookup: CDR1 SGHAT, CDR2 FQNNGV. There are 15 residues in the CDR3. V was clipped by 6 bases and J by 0 bases, with 14 bases between them. The CDR3 spells CASRERAVMNTEAFF. The CDR3 coding sequence is TGTGCCAGCAGAGAGAGGGCCGTCATGAACACTGAAGCTTTCTTT.

The chain uses TRBV5-5 and TRBJ1-2, with D tentatively TRBD1 (6 bases). This CDR3 region has 16 residues. Trimming took 2 bases from V and 0 from J, leaving 14 bases between them. The V gene's germline CDR1 is SGHKS and CDR2 YYEKEE (reference sequence). In DNA, the CDR3 is TGTGCCAGCAGCTTTTTCGGCGACAGGCCTAACTATGGCTACACCTTC. This gives the protein CASSFFGDRPNYGYTF.

This clone was detected once. This sequence joins TRBV28 and TRBJ1-1; 7 nucleotides line up with TRBD1. Losses at the gene ends were 3 bases for V and 1 base for J; bases not matched to a gene: 20. This CDR3 is 20 amino acids long. Germline V gene lookup returns CDR1 MDHEN and CDR2 SYDVKM. CDR3 DNA sequence: TGTGCCAGCAGTTTGGGTCGTTGGAAGGGGGCTCATGAAACGAACACTGAAGCTTTCTTT. It encodes CASSLGRWKGAHETNTEAFF.

The rearrangement joins TRBV15 to TRBJ2-3, with D tentatively TRBD1 (5 bases). Trimming removed 1 base from V and 2 bases from J, with 16 bases in between. The CDR3 length is 17 residues. The V gene's germline CDR1 is LNHNV and CDR2 YYDKDF (reference sequence). CDR3 coding DNA: TGTGCCACCAGCAGAGGATTGTCACAGGCCGTCACAGATACGCAGTATTTT. Its translation is CATSRGLSQAVTDTQYF.

The chain joins TRBV7-8 to TRBJ2-2, with 8 bases lining up with TRBD2. CDR1 SGHVS and CDR2 FQNEAQ come from the germline V gene. V lost 5 bases, J lost 0 bases, and 8 bases stayed unmatched. The CDR3 has 17 amino acids. CDR3 nucleotides: TGTGCCAGCAGCCCCCTGACTAGCGCATCGAACACCGGGGAGCTGTTTTTT. Its translation is CASSPLTSASNTGELFF. Using reference TRBV7-8 and TRBJ2-2 for the parts outside the CDR3, the full variable domain is GAGVSQSPRYKVAKRGQDVALRCDPISGHVSLFWYQQALGQGPEFLTYFQNEAQLDKSGLPSDRFFAERPEGSVSTLKIQRTQQEDSAVYLCASSPLTSASNTGELFFGEGSRLTVL.

This clone was seen a handful of times. The CDR3 spells CASSRGGNTEAFF. The DNA for the CDR3 is TGTGCCAGTAGTAGAGGGGGCAACACTGAAGCTTTCTTT. V is TRBV19 and J is TRBJ1-1, with 7 bases identical to TRBD1. Losses at the gene ends were 4 bases for V and 2 bases for J; bases not matched to a gene: 1. The CDR3 covers 13 residues. Germline CDR1 LNHDA, CDR2 SQIVND (reference sequence). The variable domain in full, completed from reference TRBV19 and TRBJ1-1, reads DGGITQSPKYLFRKEGQNVTLSCEQNLNHDAMYWYRQDPGQGLRLIYYSQIVNDFQKGDIAEGYSVSREKKESFPLTVTSAQKNPTAFYLCASSRGGNTEAFFGQGTRLTVV.

The CDR3 DNA sequence: TGTGCCTGGAGTTTCCAGGACAATCAGCCCCAGCATTTT. It yields the protein CAWSFQDNQPQHF. The chain combines TRBV30 with TRBJ1-5, with no clear D. V gave up 2 bases and J gave up 3 bases, with 8 bases separating them. Germline loops: CDR1 GTSNPN, CDR2 SVGIG (reference sequence). The CDR3 sequence is 13 residues long.

The chain employs TRBV30 and TRBJ2-1; 12 positions match TRBD2. Germline trimming cut 8 bases from V and 15 bases from J; bases unmatched to any gene: 20. Germline-derived CDR1 and CDR2 are GTSNPN and SVGIG (reference sequence). The CDR3 spans 15 residues. The CDR3 is CAHRPVLAGGGRAFF. For the CDR3, the DNA is TGTGCCCACCGTCCGGTCCTAGCGGGAGGGGGGCGCGCGTTCTTC.